The next 26 T cell receptor beta chains were all read from a single sample in a study of PD-1 blockade in classical Hodgkin lymphoma (TCRdb year 2020). Libraries came from the immunoSEQ multiplex PCR assay. TCRdb stores this immuneACCESS table with in-frame sequences only. Part of the clones is absent; in the studies checked, under half of the shortfall reflects unresolved V genes, and no reason is known for the rest. A total of around 50,000 clones appear in this sample, roughly 90% of them only once. The top ten constitute 14% of the sample. The meaning of the sample's time point label: cycle 4 day 1 (C4D1), after more than five weeks of nivolumab. Every trial patient had relapsed after autologous stem cell transplantation, and cohorts A, B and C differed in prior brentuximab vedotin exposure. The sequencing here drew on peripheral blood mononuclear cells (PBMCs), taken before the fourth cycle of nivolumab. The source is a human donor with classical Hodgkin lymphoma.

This chain's CDR3 is CASSRTGHFYEQYF. CDR3 sequence (DNA): TGTGCCAGCAGCCGTACGGGACACTTTTACGAGCAGTACTTC. The chain uses TRBV7-2 and TRBJ2-7, with D maybe TRBD1 (6 bases). Germline V gene sequence: CDR1 SGHTA, CDR2 FQGNSA. Deletions cut 5 bases from V and 4 bases from J, with 15 bases between. The CDR3 has 14 residues.

The gene calls are TRBV19 and TRBJ2-2; D perhaps matches TRBD1 (5 bases). This CDR3 is 16 amino acids long. Trimming left V 6 bases short and J 0 bases short, with 14 bases between. Germline V CDR1 and CDR2: LNHDA, SQIVND (reference sequence). The CDR3 spells CASRGFRETNTGELFF. The CDR3 nucleotides are TGTGCCAGTAGAGGGTTCAGGGAAACGAACACCGGGGAGCTGTTTTTT.

The chain employs TRBV6-6 and TRBJ2-1; the match to TRBD2 covers 10 bases. This CDR3 has 13 amino acids. Per germline, CDR1 MNHNY and CDR2 SVGAGI (reference sequence). V gave up 5 bases and J gave up 9 bases; unmatched junction bases: 4. The DNA of the CDR3 is TGTGCCAGCAGTCCAAGACTAGCGGGTGAGCAGTTCTTC. Its translation: CASSPRLAGEQFF.

V and J are TRBV6-5 and TRBJ2-7, with 9 positions matching TRBD1. The germline CDR1 and CDR2 sequences are MNHEY and SVGAGI. The trim removed 4 bases at V and 4 bases at J, leaving 8 bases unmatched. The CDR3 extends over 15 amino acids. CDR3 loop: CASSSPTGGRYEQYF. CDR3 coding DNA: TGTGCCAGCAGTTCCCCCACAGGGGGCAGGTACGAGCAGTACTTC.

The V call is TRBV9, the J call TRBJ2-1; the D call may be TRBD1 or TRBD2 (5 bases each). The CDR3 has 15 residues. V lost 0 bases and J lost 4, with 11 bases in between. Germline V gene lookup returns CDR1 SGDLS and CDR2 YYNGEE. CDR3 nucleotide sequence: TGTGCCAGCAGCGTAGGGGACCTAGGGTACAATGAGCAGTTCTTC. It translates to CASSVGDLGYNEQFF.

The genes are TRBV4-1 and TRBJ2-3; D possibly corresponds to TRBD2 (6 bases). The CDR3 runs to 17 residues. CDR1 and CDR2 (germline): MGHRA, YSYEKL. Deletions cut 3 bases from V and 7 bases from J, with 23 bases between. In nucleotides, the CDR3 is TGCGCCAGCAGCCAGGAGGAGGGCGGCCCCCTTTCTCATACGCAGTATTTT. It translates to CASSQEEGGPLSHTQYF.

The sample holds one count of this clone. The chain joins TRBV6-5 to TRBJ1-6; D call uncertain. CDR1 and CDR2 from the germline V gene are MNHEY and SVGAGI. The ends were cut back, 6 bases at V and 6 bases at J, with 6 bases in the middle. This CDR3 region has 12 residues. CDR3 nucleotide sequence: TGTGCCAGCAGACTTCCTAATTCACCCCTCCACTTT. Its translation is CASRLPNSPLHF.

This sequence joins TRBV18 and TRBJ1-1; no clear D. Trimming stripped 3 bases from V and 4 bases from J, with 12 bases between. This CDR3 comprises 14 residues. Looked up from germline, CDR1 is KGHSH and CDR2 is LQKENI. The CDR3 bases are TGTGCCAGCTCACCGGGCAGGTTCGGCACTGAAGCTTTCTTT. This codes for CASSPGRFGTEAFF.

Only one count was recorded for this clone. The rearrangement joins TRBV11-3 to TRBJ2-5, with D hard to call. The CDR3 is 13 residues long. V was cut by 0 bases and J by 7 bases, with 9 bases left in between. Germline CDR1 SGHNT, CDR2 YENEEA. CDR3 region: CASSLDGSGTQYF. The CDR3 DNA reads TGTGCCAGCAGCTTAGATGGGTCCGGGACCCAGTACTTC. The variable domain in full, completed from reference TRBV11-3 and TRBJ2-5, reads EAGVVQSPRYKIIEKKQPVAFWCNPISGHNTLYWYLQNLGQGPELLIRYENEEAVDDSQLPKDRFSAERLKGVDSTLKIQPAELGDSAVYLCASSLDGSGTQYFGPGTRLLVL.

The J gene is TRBJ2-7, the V gene TRBV10-3; 7 bases map to TRBD1. This CDR3 has 16 residues. Per the germline V gene, CDR1 is ENHRY and CDR2 is SYGVKD. Unmatched junction bases numbered 11, after V lost 5 bases and J lost 1 base. CDR3 loop: CAISPLTGALSYEQYF. The CDR3 DNA sequence: TGTGCCATCAGTCCCCTTACAGGGGCCCTATCCTACGAGCAGTACTTC.

The chain employs TRBV5-1 and TRBJ1-1; D possibly corresponds to TRBD1 (5 bases). This CDR3 comprises 13 residues. The V end lost 5 bases, the J end lost 2 bases, and 10 bases lay between the germline ends. Germline V gives CDR1 SGHRS, CDR2 YFSETQ. DNA of the CDR3: TGCGCCAGCAGGTTGACAGAAAACACTGAAGCTTTCTTT. Protein: CASRLTENTEAFF.

J is TRBJ2-7 and V is TRBV11-2; D gene ambiguous. Trimming removed 2 bases at V and 3 bases at J, with 11 bases between. CDR1 is SGHAT and CDR2 is FQNNGV in the germline V gene. The CDR3 totals 14 residues. CDR3 sequence reads: CASSLHYGDYEQYF. The CDR3, as DNA: TGTGCCAGCAGCTTACACTATGGGGACTACGAGCAGTACTTC. Full variable domain (missing parts from reference TRBV11-2 and TRBJ2-7): EAGVAQSPRYKIIEKRQSVAFWCNPISGHATLYWYQQILGQGPKLLIQFQNNGVVDDSQLPKDRFSAERLKGVDSTLKIQPAKLEDSAVYLCASSLHYGDYEQYFGPGTRLTVT.

The rearrangement joins TRBV5-6 to TRBJ2-7, with TRBD2 matching 7 bases. CDR3 size: 14 residues. The V gene's germline CDR1 is SGHDT and CDR2 YYEEEE. The V and J ends lost 4 bases and 3 bases, in that order; junction bases with no gene match: 7. CDR3 DNA sequence: TGTGCCAGCAGCCGCCGGGGGGTAAACTACGAGCAGTACTTC. Translating gives CASSRRGVNYEQYF.

The rearrangement joins TRBV29-1 to TRBJ1-4; no clear D gene. In germline, CDR1 is SQVTM, CDR2 ANQGSEA. V was trimmed by 4 bases and J by 3 bases, leaving 9 bases between them. The CDR3 runs 13 residues. The CDR3 loop is CSVVAGPNEKLFF. CDR3 nucleotide sequence: TGCAGCGTTGTTGCTGGACCTAATGAAAAACTGTTTTTT.

CDR3 loop: CASSDRPGTGRNTEAFF. The CDR3 DNA reads TGTGCCAGCAGTGATCGTCCCGGGACAGGCAGGAACACTGAAGCTTTCTTT. The chain carries TRBV25-1 and TRBJ1-1; 8 nucleotides match TRBD1. Per germline, CDR1 MGHDK and CDR2 SYGVNS. The CDR3 covers 17 residues. The ends lost 3 bases at V and 1 base at J; junction bases unmatched: 10.

The chain uses TRBV9 and TRBJ2-7; TRBD2 is a possible D gene (6 bases). This CDR3 spans 16 amino acids. Trimming removed 0 bases from V and 4 bases from J, with 17 bases in between. Germline V gene sequence: CDR1 SGDLS, CDR2 YYNGEE. The CDR3 sequence: CASSVGLSAGIYEQYF. The CDR3, as DNA: TGTGCCAGCAGCGTAGGACTCTCGGCGGGGATATACGAGCAGTACTTC. Complete variable domain (other parts from reference TRBV9 and TRBJ2-7): DSGVTQTPKHLITATGQRVTLRCSPRSGDLSVYWYQQSLDQGLQFLIQYYNGEERAKGNILERFSAQQFPDLHSELNLSSLELGDSALYFCASSVGLSAGIYEQYFGPGTRLTVT.

V gene TRBV28 combines with J gene TRBJ1-4, with TRBD1 as a possible D gene (5 bases). Germline V gene data show CDR1 as MDHEN and CDR2 as SYDVKM. CDR3 size: 17 residues. Trimming shortened V by 4 bases and J by 5 bases, and 20 bases separated the two germline ends. The CDR3 sequence: CASSSPFRGPLNEKLFF. CDR3 bases: TGTGCCAGCAGTTCCCCATTTAGGGGCCCATTAAATGAAAAACTGTTTTTT.

The gene calls are TRBV7-9 and TRBJ2-7, with D perhaps matching TRBD2 (6 bases). The CDR3 runs to 13 residues. CDR1 is SEHNR, CDR2 FQNEAQ, per germline (reference sequence). The V end was cut by 6 bases, the J end by 5 bases, with 14 bases between. CDR3: CASSSGVIHEQYF. DNA for the CDR3: TGTGCCAGCAGTTCGGGGGTTATCCACGAGCAGTACTTC.

As for this clone: The junction does not match germline at one end; this may be a read error. The rearrangement links TRBV7-7 to TRBJ2-5; D uncertain. The germline gives CDR1 SSHAT, CDR2 FNYEAQ (reference sequence). The CDR3 totals 15 residues. The CDR3 protein is CASSLDGRGQETQYF. The CDR3 DNA sequence: TGTGCTAGCAGCTTAGATGGTCGTGGCCAAGAGACCCAGTACTTC.

V is TRBV7-6 and J is TRBJ2-7; TRBD1 agrees at 10 bases. The CDR3 length is 15 residues. Germline V lookup: CDR1 SGHVS, CDR2 FNYEAQ. With V trimmed by 6 bases and J by 4 bases, 9 bases remained unmatched. The DNA of the CDR3 is TGTGCCAGCAGGAAAGGGACAGGGGCTCTGTACGAGCAGTACTTC. Translation: CASRKGTGALYEQYF.

The V gene is TRBV7-3, the J gene TRBJ2-3; TRBD1 might be the D (5 bases). Deletions cut 6 bases from V and 1 base from J, with 20 bases between. CDR1 and CDR2 from the germline V gene are SGHTA and FQGTGA. The CDR3 is made up of 17 amino acids. CDR3 region: CASSPNVVGVRTDTQYF. In nucleotides, the CDR3 is TGTGCCAGCAGTCCCAACGTCGTAGGGGTTCGCACAGATACGCAGTATTTT. The variable domain in full, with the rest retrieved from reference TRBV7-3 and TRBJ2-3, is GAGVSQTPSNKVTEKGKYVELRCDPISGHTALYWYRQSLGQGPEFLIYFQGTGAADDSGLPNDRFFAVRPEGSVSTLKIQRTERGDSAVYLCASSPNVVGVRTDTQYFGPGTRLTVL.

The V gene is TRBV4-1, the J gene TRBJ1-5; possibly TRBD1 for D (5 bases). This CDR3 contains 18 residues. V was shortened by 2 bases and J by 2 bases, with 19 bases between the two germline ends. CDR1 and CDR2 (germline): MGHRA, YSYEKL. The CDR3 sequence is CASSQTGGEALCNQPQHF. CDR3 DNA sequence: TGCGCCAGCAGCCAAACGGGGGGGGAAGCACTTTGCAATCAGCCCCAGCATTTT.

The rearrangement joins TRBV7-3 to TRBJ2-3, with D possibly TRBD1 on 6 matching bases. The CDR3 runs 15 residues. Trimming took 2 bases from V and 2 from J, leaving 11 bases between them. CDR1 and CDR2 (germline): SGHTA, FQGTGA. The CDR3 reads CASSLQGTSTDTQYF. CDR3 in DNA: TGTGCCAGCAGCTTACAGGGGACCTCCACAGATACGCAGTATTTT.

The V and J genes are TRBV6-4 and TRBJ2-2, with 7 bases aligning to TRBD1. CDR3 size: 14 residues. The J segment lost 2 bases and the V segment lost 7 bases, leaving 4 bases of the junction unmatched. Germline CDR1 reads MRHNA; CDR2 reads SNTAGT. For the CDR3, the DNA is TGTGCCAGCACCGACAGGGCTAACACCGGGGAGCTGTTTTTT. Its protein product is CASTDRANTGELFF.

The J gene is TRBJ2-4, the V gene TRBV27; no reliable D call. Per germline, CDR1 MNHEY and CDR2 SMNVEV (reference sequence). With 8 bases removed from V and 7 bases from J, the gap between germline ends came to 15 bases. CDR3 length equals 13 residues. The CDR3 bases are TGTGCCAGCTCCCCCGTACTTCGGAACATTCAGTACTTC. Protein sequence: CASSPVLRNIQYF.

V usage is TRBV28 and J usage is TRBJ2-2; D tentatively reads TRBD1 or TRBD2 (6 bases each). The CDR3 totals 15 residues. V was pared by 5 bases and J by 7 bases, with 17 bases between. CDR1 and CDR2 (germline): MDHEN, SYDVKM. As DNA, the CDR3 is TGTGCCAGCAGTACTGGACAGAAGGGGGGCGGGGAGCTGTTTTTT. Its translation: CASSTGQKGGGELFF.